This T cell receptor (beta chain) was obtained from a study of blood T cell repertoires in COVID-19. CDR3 length: 15 residues. The germline gives CDR1 KGHDR, CDR2 SFDVKD. Trimming removed 9 bases at V and 0 bases at J, with 16 bases between. TCRdb keeps only in-frame clones here, not all; method: immunoSEQ multiplex PCR. Here the sample spans about 250,000 clones, 70% to 90% being singletons. The receptor was derived from a man at least 80 years old with acute or convalescent COVID-19. The chain employs TRBV24-1 and TRBJ2-5; no clear D gene. Sequencing was performed on peripheral blood. CDR3 residues: CATWPSLPYQETQYF. In DNA form, the CDR3 reads TGTGCCACCTGGCCTAGTCTTCCGTACCAAGAGACCCAGTACTTC.